This entry lists 26 T cell receptor beta chains sequenced from one sample in a study of blood T cell repertoires in COVID-19. The protocol was immunoSEQ multiplex PCR, while the TCRdb copy is restricted to in-frame clones and leaves out a portion. This sample has approximately 490,000 clones; around 90% occur once, and the top ten carry about 0.65%. Sample: PBMCs or T cells enriched from blood (not recorded which). The receptors originated from a woman aged 18-29 years who had recovered from COVID-19.

This clone was found a few times. J is TRBJ1-2 and V is TRBV15; D call uncertain. Trimming shortened V by 3 bases and J by 0 bases, and 11 bases separated the two germline ends. The CDR3 loop spans 15 amino acids. Germline lookup yields CDR1 LNHNV and CDR2 YYDKDF (reference sequence). CDR3 in DNA: TGTGCCACCAGCAGGGGAGCAGAGGCTAACTATGGCTACACCTTC. Protein: CATSRGAEANYGYTF.

V and J are TRBV5-4 and TRBJ2-5; TRBD2 matches at 11 bases. The CDR3 is made up of 16 amino acids. Germline V CDR1 and CDR2: SGHNT, YYREEE (reference sequence). Trimming removed 2 bases from V and 0 bases from J; junction bases left unmatched: 3. The DNA for the CDR3 is TGTGCCAGCAGCTTCTTGACTAGCGGGGACCAAGAGACCCAGTACTTC. Protein: CASSFLTSGDQETQYF.

This clone was seen only a few times. The chain links TRBV4-1 to TRBJ2-7; 8 bases line up with TRBD1. Germline CDR1 is MGHRA and CDR2 is YSYEKL. V lost 2 bases and J lost 5; bases outside the gene matches: 11. The length of the CDR3 is 16 residues. For the CDR3, the DNA is TGCGCCAGCAGCCAATACAACGGACAGGGAAGCCACGAGCAGTACTTC. This gives the protein CASSQYNGQGSHEQYF.

This chain joins TRBV12-3 or TRBV12-4 and TRBJ2-3; the match to TRBD2 covers 9 bases. Trimming at V came to 10 bases and at J to 2 bases, leaving 4 bases not matched to a gene. The CDR3 spans 13 residues. Here the CDR3 reads CATQRGVTDTQYF. DNA for the CDR3: TGTGCCACACAGCGGGGGGTCACAGATACGCAGTATTTT.

The chain uses TRBV2 and TRBJ1-3, with 8 bases that match TRBD1. The CDR3 spans 15 residues. Trimming removed 5 bases from V and 2 bases from J; junction bases left unmatched: 5. Germline V gene lookup returns CDR1 SNHLY and CDR2 FYNNEI. The CDR3 region is CASSRTGKTGNTIYF. Written as DNA, the CDR3 is TGTGCCAGCAGTCGGACAGGGAAAACTGGAAACACCATATATTTT.

This chain links TRBV4-1 with TRBJ1-2, with 9 bases fitting TRBD1. Germline trimming cut 1 base from V and 7 bases from J; bases unmatched to any gene: 1. Per germline, CDR1 MGHRA and CDR2 YSYEKL. The CDR3 covers 13 residues. CDR3 sequence reads: CASSQADRGGYTF. The CDR3 nucleotides are TGCGCCAGCAGCCAAGCGGACAGGGGTGGCTACACCTTC.

The rearrangement links TRBV2 to TRBJ2-5; TRBD2 might be the D (6 bases). Deletions cut 6 bases from V and 1 base from J, with 21 bases between. Per the germline V gene, CDR1 is SNHLY and CDR2 is FYNNEI. This CDR3 contains 17 residues. In DNA form, the CDR3 reads TGTGCCAGCAGCGGGGGACCCGTTAGATCTTCCCAAGAGACCCAGTACTTC. Its protein product is CASSGGPVRSSQETQYF.

This rearrangement joins TRBV3-1 (or the pseudogene TRBV3-2) to TRBJ1-2; 8 bases line up with TRBD1. The CDR3 runs 14 residues. The V gene's germline CDR1 is LGHDT and CDR2 YNNKEL (reference sequence). The ends lost 4 bases at V and 5 bases at J; junction bases unmatched: 6. In nucleotides, the CDR3 is TGTGCCAGCAGCCCACCAGGGGGCGGGTATGGCTACACCTTC. Residues: CASSPPGGGYGYTF.

J is TRBJ1-5 and V is TRBV10-3, with a tentative D call TRBD1 (5 bases). The CDR3 extends over 14 amino acids. The V end lost 5 bases, the J end lost 3 bases, and 11 bases lay between the germline ends. The germline CDR1 and CDR2 sequences are ENHRY and SYGVKD. CDR3 sequence: CAISTTESNQPQHF. The CDR3 nucleotides are TGTGCCATCAGTACGACAGAGTCCAATCAGCCCCAGCATTTT.

V usage is TRBV19 and J usage is TRBJ2-1; possibly TRBD1 for D (5 bases). There are 14 residues in the CDR3. V lost 4 bases to trimming and J lost 5 bases, with 12 bases between them. CDR1 is LNHDA, CDR2 SQIVND, per germline (reference sequence). In nucleotides, the CDR3 is TGTGCCAGTAGTACCCACTCAGGGAACAATGAGCAGTTCTTC. Amino acids: CASSTHSGNNEQFF.

The chain combines TRBV28 with TRBJ2-5, with D perhaps TRBD1 (5 bases). This CDR3 is built from 14 residues. Trimming pared 2 bases from V and 1 base from J, leaving 8 bases between. Germline V gene data show CDR1 as MDHEN and CDR2 as SYDVKM. The CDR3 DNA follows: TGTGCCAGCAGTTTAGGAGACAGCCAAGAGACCCAGTACTTC. It codes for CASSLGDSQETQYF.

CDR3 protein: CASSPDPTGGNGYTF. The CDR3 coding sequence is TGTGCCAGCAGCCCGGACCCGACAGGGGGTAATGGCTACACCTTC. The chain is built from TRBV13 and TRBJ1-2, with 9 bases lining up with TRBD1. V gave up 5 bases and J gave up 6 bases; unmatched junction bases: 10. Germline V gene data show CDR1 as PRHDT and CDR2 as FYEKMQ (reference sequence). This CDR3 has 15 amino acids. The full variable domain, with the rest looked up from reference TRBV13 and TRBJ1-2, is AAGVIQSPRHLIKEKRETATLKCYPIPRHDTVYWYQQGPGQDPQFLISFYEKMQSDKGSIPDRFSAQQFSDYHSELNMSSLELGDSALYFCASSPDPTGGNGYTFGSGTRLTVV.

V and J are TRBV5-8 and TRBJ2-7; tentative D call: TRBD1 (6 bases). V dropped 2 bases and J dropped 0 bases, with 9 bases sitting between them. The CDR3 covers 14 residues. The germline V gene encodes CDR1 SGHTS and CDR2 YDEGEE. Here the CDR3 reads CASSFVDSSYEQYF. CDR3 nucleotides: TGTGCCAGCAGCTTCGTGGACAGCTCCTACGAGCAGTACTTC.

The gene calls are TRBV4-1 and TRBJ2-7; a weak D match, TRBD2 (6 bases). Germline V lookup: CDR1 MGHRA, CDR2 YSYEKL. Trimming took 8 bases from V and 5 from J, leaving 19 bases between them. CDR3 length equals 14 residues. CDR3 nucleotides: TGCGCCAGCTCGGACCCTTGGGGGAGGCACGAGCAGTACTTC. This encodes CASSDPWGRHEQYF.

The rearrangement links TRBV7-2 to TRBJ1-1; D call uncertain. Germline-derived CDR1 and CDR2 are SGHTA and FQGNSA. The CDR3 has 17 amino acids. The V gene lost 1 base and the J gene lost 5 bases, with 20 bases spanning the gap. The CDR3 DNA is TGTGCCAGCAGCTTAGATGGAGTGCGAGGGTCTCAGACTGAAGCTTTCTTT. Its protein product is CASSLDGVRGSQTEAFF.

This clone was found once. The chain links TRBV6-5 to TRBJ2-5; the D gene is possibly TRBD2 (5 bases). The CDR3 has 14 amino acids. From germline, CDR1 is MNHEY and CDR2 SVGAGI. V lost 10 bases, J lost 3 bases, and 18 bases lay in between. This chain's CDR3 is CATWTQPEKETQYF. The DNA for the CDR3 is TGTGCCACCTGGACTCAGCCAGAAAAAGAGACCCAGTACTTC.

V and J are TRBV28 and TRBJ1-5, with D possibly matching TRBD1 (6 bases). The CDR3 has 16 residues. From germline, CDR1 is MDHEN and CDR2 SYDVKM. V dropped 3 bases and J dropped 0 bases, with 12 bases sitting between them. The CDR3: CASSFTDRYSNQPQHF. The CDR3 DNA sequence: TGTGCCAGCAGTTTTACCGACAGGTATAGCAATCAGCCCCAGCATTTT.

The genes are TRBV2 and TRBJ2-7, with D unresolved. Germline V lookup: CDR1 SNHLY, CDR2 FYNNEI. Trimming cost V 6 bases and J 4 bases, with 7 bases left between them. This CDR3 comprises 11 residues. The CDR3 coding sequence is TGTGCCAGCAGCGCGGCGTACGAGCAGTACTTC. This gives the protein CASSAAYEQYF. Complete variable domain (other parts from reference TRBV2 and TRBJ2-7): EPEVTQTPSHQVTQMGQEVILRCVPISNHLYFYWYRQILGQKVEFLVSFYNNEISEKSEIFDDQFSVERPDGSNFTLKIRSTKLEDSAMYFCASSAAYEQYFGPGTRLTVT.

Here the CDR3 reads CASSYFAGDLQPQHF. CDR3 DNA: TGTGCCAGCAGTTACTTCGCAGGGGATTTACAGCCCCAGCATTTT. The chain couples TRBV6-2 or TRBV6-3 to TRBJ1-5; tentative D call: TRBD1 (6 bases). This CDR3 is 15 amino acids long. Trimming stripped 1 base from V and 7 bases from J, with 14 bases between. The germline V gene has CDR1 MNHEY and CDR2 SVGEGT.

A single count supports this clone. The chain employs TRBV28 and TRBJ2-5; no clear D gene. Germline-derived CDR1 and CDR2 are MDHEN and SYDVKM. This CDR3 is built from 14 residues. V was pared by 5 bases and J by 7 bases, with 17 bases between. CDR3 loop: CASSVPLVTGTQYF. For the CDR3, the DNA is TGTGCCAGCAGTGTCCCGCTAGTCACTGGGACCCAGTACTTC.

V usage is TRBV3-1 (or the pseudogene TRBV3-2) and J usage is TRBJ2-1; tentative D call: TRBD2 (7 bases). The CDR3 runs to 14 residues. Germline V gives CDR1 LGHDT, CDR2 YNNKEL (reference sequence). The V and J ends lost 6 bases and 7 bases respectively, with 16 bases between them. The CDR3 here is CASRRGGLFNEQFF. The CDR3 DNA follows: TGTGCCAGCAGACGCGGGGGCCTCTTTAATGAGCAGTTCTTC.

As concerns this clone: The same CDR3 arises from other DNA sequences in this sample as well. The CDR3 here is CASSLGPGYTF. The DNA of the CDR3 is TGTGCCAGCAGTTTAGGGCCAGGCTACACCTTC. The chain has TRBV12-3 or TRBV12-4 and TRBJ1-2, with unresolved D. The CDR3 length is 11 residues. The V gene lost 1 base and the J gene lost 8 bases, with 5 bases spanning the gap.

The chain links TRBV6-5 to TRBJ1-1, with TRBD1 matching 8 bases. Germline V gene lookup returns CDR1 MNHEY and CDR2 SVGAGI. Germline trimming cut 8 bases from V and 3 bases from J; bases unmatched to any gene: 8. The CDR3 is 14 residues long. Here the CDR3 DNA reads TGTGCCAGCCGTCATGAGACAGGGGACACTGAAGCTTTCTTT. Residues: CASRHETGDTEAFF.

The chain has TRBV2 and TRBJ2-1; D remains unclear. Deletions cut 8 bases from V and 3 bases from J, with 8 bases between. Germline values: CDR1 SNHLY, CDR2 FYNNEI. The CDR3 extends over 12 amino acids. CDR3 sequence reads: CASDQDYNEQFF. DNA of the CDR3: TGTGCCAGCGATCAGGACTACAATGAGCAGTTCTTC.

The gene calls are TRBV9 and TRBJ1-1; possible D gene TRBD1, 6 bases. Germline V gene lookup returns CDR1 SGDLS and CDR2 YYNGEE. The CDR3 runs to 15 residues. Trimming took 3 bases from V and 0 from J, leaving 12 bases between them. The CDR3 DNA reads TGTGCCAGCAGCGCCCGGGGGGGGCTGAACACTGAAGCTTTCTTT. The encoded protein is CASSARGGLNTEAFF. The complete variable domain, with remaining parts taken from reference TRBV9 and TRBJ1-1, reads DSGVTQTPKHLITATGQRVTLRCSPRSGDLSVYWYQQSLDQGLQFLIQYYNGEERAKGNILERFSAQQFPDLHSELNLSSLELGDSALYFCASSARGGLNTEAFFGQGTRLTVV.

The genes are TRBV28 and TRBJ1-6; D may be TRBD1 (5 bases). The CDR3 sequence is 16 residues long. Germline V gene data show CDR1 as MDHEN and CDR2 as SYDVKM. V dropped 4 bases and J dropped 9 bases, with 19 bases sitting between them. CDR3 nucleotide sequence: TGTGCCAGCAGTTCTCCAAGCCGCAGGGTTGGTTCACCCCTCCACTTT. It translates to CASSSPSRRVGSPLHF.